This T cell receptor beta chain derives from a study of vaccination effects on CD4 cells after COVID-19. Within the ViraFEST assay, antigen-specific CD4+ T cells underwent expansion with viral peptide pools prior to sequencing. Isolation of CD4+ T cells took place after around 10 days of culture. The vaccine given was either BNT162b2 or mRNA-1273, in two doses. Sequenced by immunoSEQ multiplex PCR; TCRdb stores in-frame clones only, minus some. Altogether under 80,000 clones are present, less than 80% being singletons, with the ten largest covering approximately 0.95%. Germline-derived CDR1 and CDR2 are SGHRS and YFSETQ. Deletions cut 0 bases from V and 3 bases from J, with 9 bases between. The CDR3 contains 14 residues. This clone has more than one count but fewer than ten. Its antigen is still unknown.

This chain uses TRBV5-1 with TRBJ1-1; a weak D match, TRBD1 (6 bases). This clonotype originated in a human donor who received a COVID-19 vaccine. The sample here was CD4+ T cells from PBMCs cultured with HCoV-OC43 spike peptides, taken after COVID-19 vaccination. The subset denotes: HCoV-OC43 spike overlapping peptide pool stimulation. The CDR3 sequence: CASSLAGADTEAFF. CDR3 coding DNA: TGCGCCAGCAGCTTGGCGGGGGCGGACACTGAAGCTTTCTTT.